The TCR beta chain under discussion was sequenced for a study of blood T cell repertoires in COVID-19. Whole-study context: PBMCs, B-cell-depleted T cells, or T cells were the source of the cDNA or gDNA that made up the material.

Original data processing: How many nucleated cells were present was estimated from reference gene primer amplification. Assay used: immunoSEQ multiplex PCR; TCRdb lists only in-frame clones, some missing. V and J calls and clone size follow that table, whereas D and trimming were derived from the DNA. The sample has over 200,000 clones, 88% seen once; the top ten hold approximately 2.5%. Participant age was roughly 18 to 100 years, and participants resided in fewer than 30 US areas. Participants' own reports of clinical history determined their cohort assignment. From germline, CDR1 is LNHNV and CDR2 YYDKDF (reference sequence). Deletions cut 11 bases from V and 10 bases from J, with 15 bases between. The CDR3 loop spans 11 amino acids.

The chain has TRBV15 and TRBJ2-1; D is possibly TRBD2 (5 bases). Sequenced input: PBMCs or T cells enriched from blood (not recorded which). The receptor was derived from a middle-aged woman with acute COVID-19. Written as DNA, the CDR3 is TGTGCCTGGAGAGGCAGACTAGAGCAGTTCTTC. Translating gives CAWRGRLEQFF.